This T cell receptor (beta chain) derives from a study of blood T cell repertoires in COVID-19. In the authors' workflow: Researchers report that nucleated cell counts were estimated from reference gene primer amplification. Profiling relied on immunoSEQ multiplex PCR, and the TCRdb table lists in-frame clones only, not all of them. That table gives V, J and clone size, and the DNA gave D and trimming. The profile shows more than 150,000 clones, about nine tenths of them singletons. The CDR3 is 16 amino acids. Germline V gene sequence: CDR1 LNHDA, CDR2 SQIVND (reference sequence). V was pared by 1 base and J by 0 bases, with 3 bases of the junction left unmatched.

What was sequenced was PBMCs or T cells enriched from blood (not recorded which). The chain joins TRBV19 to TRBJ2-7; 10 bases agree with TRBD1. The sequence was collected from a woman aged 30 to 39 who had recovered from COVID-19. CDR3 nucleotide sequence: TGTGCCAGTAGTATAGCCCGGACAGGGGGCTCCTACGAGCAGTACTTC. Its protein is CASSIARTGGSYEQYF.